This T cell receptor (beta chain) was recorded in a study of shared clonotypes between healthy human individuals. Study summary: There were three CD4 naive, three CD4 memory, two CD8 naive and one CD8 memory plates per donor.

It was at deep level that the assay was run. TCRdb keeps only in-frame clones here, not all; method: immunoSEQ multiplex PCR. The table shows millions of clones, with approximately 94% occurring only once. CD8 cells regarded as naive lacked CD45RO, were positively chosen for CCR7, and omitted terminally differentiated effector memory CD45RA+ cells. This CDR3 comprises 12 residues. Germline CDR1 MNHEY, CDR2 SMNVEV (reference sequence). Trimming removed 6 bases at V and 6 bases at J, with 11 bases between. Study-wide points: Inspection by rarefaction showed sorted-subset sequencing to be incomplete despite large depth. In contrast to clonotypes shared by all four donors, non-shared clonotypes had lower generation probabilities.

This clone was observed once. Its antigen remains unknown. The sequence was collected from a man between 18 and 35 years old in good health. The chain couples TRBV27 to TRBJ1-1; D remains ambiguous. The sequenced sample was naive CD8+ T cells sorted from blood. In DNA form, the CDR3 reads TGTGCCAGCAGCGCCTTTGGCGCTGAAGCTTTCTTT. This gives the protein CASSAFGAEAFF.